Presented here are 10 T cell receptor beta chains from one specimen sequenced in a study of T-cell reconstitution after alpha-beta-depleted transplantation in children. Preparation of the TCRbeta library involved a method that used unique molecular identifiers. TCRdb reanalysed the PCR reads using MiXCR and keeps one entry per CDR3 protein. The sample holds some 490,000 distinct CDR3 sequences, 9.5% to 15% seen once. Here the sequenced sample was PBMCs from the stem cell graft donor, taken from the stem cell graft. The origin of the receptors is a human donor who donated a stem cell graft to a child with combined immunodeficiency.

This clonotype was picked up many times. This chain connects TRBV29-1 to TRBJ2-3, with D unclear. CDR1 and CDR2 (germline): SQVTM, ANQGSEA. There are 18 residues in the CDR3. V was pared by 3 bases and J by 2 bases, with 24 bases between. The CDR3 bases are TGCAGCGTTGATAAGGAAGTTTTGGTCATGGGGTCCACAGATACGCAGTATTTT. Amino acids: CSVDKEVLVMGSTDTQYF.

Turning to this clonotype: A much more abundant neighbour one base away suggests this may be a read error. The chain has TRBV12-3 or TRBV12-4 and TRBJ2-1, with unresolved D. CDR3 length: 13 amino acids. Trimming shortened V by 2 bases and J by 3 bases, and 5 bases separated the two germline ends. CDR3 DNA: TGTGCCAGCAGTTTACAGTACTACAATGAGCAGTTCTTC. It translates to CASSLQYYNEQFF.

This clonotype was picked up a small number of times. At one of its ends the junction is not consistent with the germline gene, which may arise from a read error. V gene TRBV20-1 combines with J gene TRBJ2-1, with unresolved D. Germline CDR1 DFQATT, CDR2 SNEGSKA (reference sequence). The CDR3 extends over 11 amino acids. As DNA, the CDR3 is TGCAGGTCCGGTCGGGCAGGCCAGTTGGTCTTC. Amino acid sequence: CRSGRAGQLVF.

The CDR3 loop is CASSPMTVYGYTF. As DNA, the CDR3 is TGTGCCAGCAGCCCGATGACGGTCTATGGCTACACCTTC. The chain carries TRBV7-9 and TRBJ1-2; D is undetermined. The V end lost 5 bases, the J end lost 4 bases, and 11 bases lay between the germline ends. This CDR3 region has 13 residues. Germline CDR1 reads SEHNR; CDR2 reads FQNEAQ (reference sequence). The full variable domain, with the rest looked up from reference TRBV7-9 and TRBJ1-2, is DTGVSQNPRHKITKRGQNVTFRCDPISEHNRLYWYRQTLGQGPEFLTYFQNEAQLEKSRLLSDRFSAERPKGSFSTLEIQRTEQGDSAMYLCASSPMTVYGYTFGSGTRLTVV.

A few counts support this clonotype. The chain joins TRBV2 to TRBJ2-5, with TRBD2 matching over 8 bases. The CDR3 covers 15 residues. From germline, CDR1 is SNHLY and CDR2 FYNNEI. The J segment lost 4 bases and the V segment lost 4 bases, leaving 8 bases of the junction unmatched. CDR3 sequence: CASSGRVAGLETQYF. The CDR3 DNA is TGTGCCAGCAGTGGGCGGGTAGCGGGGTTAGAGACCCAGTACTTC.

Comment on this clonotype: A much more abundant neighbour one base away suggests this may be a read error. The V gene is TRBV12-3 or TRBV12-4, the J gene TRBJ2-1; D is uncertain. This CDR3 has 13 residues. The CDR3 protein is CASSYEGWNEKFF. In nucleotides, the CDR3 is TGTGCCAGCAGTTATGAAGGATGGAATGAGAAGTTCTTC.

This clonotype was counted many times. The CDR3 DNA sequence: TGTGCCACCACAGTATCGCGGGGCACAGATACGCAGTATTTT. Protein product: CATTVSRGTDTQYF. The genes are TRBV15 and TRBJ2-3, with D tentatively TRBD2 (5 bases). From germline, CDR1 is LNHNV and CDR2 YYDKDF (reference sequence). The V end was cut by 7 bases, the J end by 1 base, with 12 bases between. The CDR3 extends over 14 amino acids.

This clonotype was observed many times. J is TRBJ2-7 and V is TRBV12-3 or TRBV12-4; a weak D match, TRBD1 (6 bases). The V gene lost 5 bases and the J gene lost 4 bases, with 9 bases spanning the gap. This CDR3 has 12 residues. This chain's CDR3 is CASSRGTYEQYF. The DNA of the CDR3 is TGTGCCAGCAGTAGGGGGACGTACGAGCAGTACTTC.

This clonotype was counted between two and nine times. This sequence joins TRBV30 and TRBJ2-2; D gene ambiguous. Between the trimmed V and J ends, which lost 3 bases and 4 bases, there was a span of 9 bases. The CDR3 length is 13 residues. Per the germline V gene, CDR1 is GTSNPN and CDR2 is SVGIG (reference sequence). CDR3 in DNA: TGTGCCTGGAGGTTCCAGGCCACCGGGGAGCTGTTTTTT. This codes for CAWRFQATGELFF. The whole variable domain, filled in from reference TRBV30 and TRBJ2-2, reads SQTIHQWPATLVQPVGSPLSLECTVEGTSNPNLYWYRQAAGRGLQLLFYSVGIGQISSEVPQNLSASRPQDRQFILSSKKLLLSDSGFYLCAWRFQATGELFFGEGSRLTVL.

This clonotype showed up many times. This chain uses TRBV5-6 with TRBJ2-2, with D perhaps being TRBD1 or TRBD2 (5 bases each). This CDR3 has 17 residues. The germline V gene has CDR1 SGHDT and CDR2 YYEEEE. Trimming stripped 5 bases from V and 3 bases from J, with 20 bases between. Written as DNA, the CDR3 is TGTGCCAGCAGTTTACTAGGGGTCGGGGCGGACACCGGGGAGCTGTTTTTT. Protein sequence: CASSLLGVGADTGELFF.